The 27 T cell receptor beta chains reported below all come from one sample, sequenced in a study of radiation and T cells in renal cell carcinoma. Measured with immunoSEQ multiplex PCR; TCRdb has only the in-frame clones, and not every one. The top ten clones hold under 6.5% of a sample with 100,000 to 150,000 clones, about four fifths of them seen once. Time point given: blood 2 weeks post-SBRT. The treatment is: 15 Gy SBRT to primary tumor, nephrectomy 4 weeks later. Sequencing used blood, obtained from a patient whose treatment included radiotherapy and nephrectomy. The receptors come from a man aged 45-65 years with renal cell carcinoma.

CDR3 sequence reads: CASSDVYEQYF. CDR3 coding DNA: TGTGCCAGCAGTGACGTATACGAGCAGTACTTC. The rearrangement joins TRBV2 to TRBJ2-7; the D is unclear. V was cut by 3 bases and J by 4 bases, with 4 bases left in between. CDR1 SNHLY and CDR2 FYNNEI come from the germline V gene. This CDR3 is 11 amino acids long.

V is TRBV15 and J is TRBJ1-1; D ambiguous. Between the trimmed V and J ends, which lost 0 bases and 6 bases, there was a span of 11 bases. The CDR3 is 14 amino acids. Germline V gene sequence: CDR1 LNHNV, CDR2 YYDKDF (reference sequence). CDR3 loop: CATSRDTDISEAFF. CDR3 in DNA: TGTGCCACCAGCAGAGATACCGACATCTCTGAAGCTTTCTTT. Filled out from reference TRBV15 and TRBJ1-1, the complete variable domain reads DAMVIQNPRYQVTQFGKPVTLSCSQTLNHNVMYWYQQKSSQAPKLLFHYYDKDFNNEADTPDNFQSRRPNTSFCFLDIRSPGLGDTAMYLCATSRDTDISEAFFGQGTRLTVV.

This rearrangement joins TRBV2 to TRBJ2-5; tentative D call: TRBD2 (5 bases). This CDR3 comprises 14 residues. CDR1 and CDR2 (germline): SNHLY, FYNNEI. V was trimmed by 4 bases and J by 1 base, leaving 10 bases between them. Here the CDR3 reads CASSVGGSQETQYF. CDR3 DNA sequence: TGTGCCAGCAGTGTAGGAGGTAGCCAAGAGACCCAGTACTTC.

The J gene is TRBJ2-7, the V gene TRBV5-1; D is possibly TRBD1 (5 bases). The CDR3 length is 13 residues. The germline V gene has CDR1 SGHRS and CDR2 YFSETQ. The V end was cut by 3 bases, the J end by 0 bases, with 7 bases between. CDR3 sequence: CASSSDNSYEQYF. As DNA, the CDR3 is TGCGCCAGCAGCTCGGACAACTCCTACGAGCAGTACTTC.

DNA for the CDR3: TGCGCCAGCAGCCGTAGCGGGAGGGTAGGGGAGACCCAGTACTTC. This sequence encodes CASSRSGRVGETQYF. The V and J genes are TRBV5-1 and TRBJ2-5; 11 bases are shared with TRBD2. Germline trimming cut 4 bases from V and 5 bases from J; bases unmatched to any gene: 7. The germline V gene encodes CDR1 SGHRS and CDR2 YFSETQ. This CDR3 contains 15 residues.

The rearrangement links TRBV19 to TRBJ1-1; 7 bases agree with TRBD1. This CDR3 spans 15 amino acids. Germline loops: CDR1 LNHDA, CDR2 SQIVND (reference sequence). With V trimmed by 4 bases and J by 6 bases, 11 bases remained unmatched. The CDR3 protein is CASSRGRGFFAEAFF. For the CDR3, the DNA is TGTGCCAGTAGTAGGGGCAGGGGGTTCTTCGCTGAAGCTTTCTTT.

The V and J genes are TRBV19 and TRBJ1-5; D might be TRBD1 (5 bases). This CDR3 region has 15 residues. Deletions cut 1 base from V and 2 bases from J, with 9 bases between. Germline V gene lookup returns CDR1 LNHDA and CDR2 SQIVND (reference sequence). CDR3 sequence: CASSIVGRGNQPQHF. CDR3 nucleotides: TGTGCCAGTAGTATAGTGGGCAGGGGCAATCAGCCCCAGCATTTT.

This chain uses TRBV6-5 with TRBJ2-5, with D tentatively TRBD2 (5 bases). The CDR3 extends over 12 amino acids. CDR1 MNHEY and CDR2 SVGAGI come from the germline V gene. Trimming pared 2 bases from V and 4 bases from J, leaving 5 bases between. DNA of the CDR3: TGTGCCAGCAGTTACGGGAGAGAGACCCAGTACTTC. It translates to CASSYGRETQYF.

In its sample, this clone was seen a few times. The CDR3 DNA reads TGTGCCAGCAGCCACAGGTTGGGATTCGATGAGCAGTTCTTC. It is translated as CASSHRLGFDEQFF. The chain links TRBV4-2 to TRBJ2-1; no clear D gene. The CDR3 has 14 amino acids. Germline V gene data show CDR1 as LGHNA and CDR2 as YNFKEQ. V was clipped by 3 bases and J by 8 bases, with 14 bases between them.

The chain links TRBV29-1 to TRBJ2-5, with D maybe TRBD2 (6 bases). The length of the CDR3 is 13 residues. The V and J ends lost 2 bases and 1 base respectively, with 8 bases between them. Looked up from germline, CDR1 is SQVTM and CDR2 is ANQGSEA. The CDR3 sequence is CSVERGSQETQYF. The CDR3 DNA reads TGCAGCGTTGAACGGGGGAGCCAAGAGACCCAGTACTTC. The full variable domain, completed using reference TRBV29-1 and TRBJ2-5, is SAVISQKPSRDICQRGTSLTIQCQVDSQVTMMFWYRQQPGQSLTLIATANQGSEATYESGFVIDKFPISRPNLTFSTLTVSNMSPEDSSIYLCSVERGSQETQYFGPGTRLLVL.

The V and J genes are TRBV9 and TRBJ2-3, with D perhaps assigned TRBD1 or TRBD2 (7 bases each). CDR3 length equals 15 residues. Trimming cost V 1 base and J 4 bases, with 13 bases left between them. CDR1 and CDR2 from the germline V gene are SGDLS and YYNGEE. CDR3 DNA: TGTGCCAGCAGCGTATCAGGGGGAGGGGCAGATACGCAGTATTTT. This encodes CASSVSGGGADTQYF. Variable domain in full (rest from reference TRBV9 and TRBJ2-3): DSGVTQTPKHLITATGQRVTLRCSPRSGDLSVYWYQQSLDQGLQFLIQYYNGEERAKGNILERFSAQQFPDLHSELNLSSLELGDSALYFCASSVSGGGADTQYFGPGTRLTVL.

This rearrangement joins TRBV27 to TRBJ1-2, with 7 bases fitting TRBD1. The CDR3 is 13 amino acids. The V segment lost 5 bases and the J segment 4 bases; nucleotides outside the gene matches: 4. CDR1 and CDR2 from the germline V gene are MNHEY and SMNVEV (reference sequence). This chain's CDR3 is CASSDRVSYGYTF. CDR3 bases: TGTGCCAGCAGTGACAGGGTATCCTATGGCTACACCTTC.

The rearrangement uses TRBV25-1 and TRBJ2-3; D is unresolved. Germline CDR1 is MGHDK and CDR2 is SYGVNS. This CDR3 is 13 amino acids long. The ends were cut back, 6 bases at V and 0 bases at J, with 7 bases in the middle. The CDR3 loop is CASRQHSTDTQYF. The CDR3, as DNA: TGTGCCAGCAGGCAGCATAGCACAGATACGCAGTATTTT.

This CDR3 is CASSLGSVYEQYF. The CDR3 DNA sequence: TGTGCCAGCAGCTTAGGCAGCGTCTACGAGCAGTACTTC. The chain couples TRBV5-6 to TRBJ2-7; D is ambiguous. The CDR3 is 13 residues long. CDR1 is SGHDT and CDR2 is YYEEEE in the germline V gene. Trimming left V 2 bases short and J 3 bases short, with 9 bases between.

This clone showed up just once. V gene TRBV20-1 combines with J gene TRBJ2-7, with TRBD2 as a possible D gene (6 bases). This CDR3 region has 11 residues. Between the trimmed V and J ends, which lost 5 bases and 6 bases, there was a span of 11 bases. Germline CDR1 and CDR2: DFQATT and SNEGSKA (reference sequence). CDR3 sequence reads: CSAATRGEQYF. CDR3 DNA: TGCAGTGCTGCGACTAGAGGCGAGCAGTACTTC.

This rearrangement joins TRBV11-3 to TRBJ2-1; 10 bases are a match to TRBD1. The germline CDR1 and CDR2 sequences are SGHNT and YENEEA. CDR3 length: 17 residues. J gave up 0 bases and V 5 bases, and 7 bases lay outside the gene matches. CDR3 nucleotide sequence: TGTGCCAGCAGCCCCGGACAGGGGGACCTCTCCTACAATGAGCAGTTCTTC. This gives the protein CASSPGQGDLSYNEQFF.

CDR3 protein: CASSRDPNTDTQYF. CDR3 sequence (DNA): TGTGCCAGCAGCCGGGACCCCAACACAGATACGCAGTATTTT. The V gene is TRBV7-3, the J gene TRBJ2-3; D is possibly TRBD1 or TRBD2 (5 bases each). V was cut by 5 bases and J by 2 bases, with 11 bases left in between. The CDR3 runs 14 residues. Per the germline V gene, CDR1 is SGHTA and CDR2 is FQGTGA.

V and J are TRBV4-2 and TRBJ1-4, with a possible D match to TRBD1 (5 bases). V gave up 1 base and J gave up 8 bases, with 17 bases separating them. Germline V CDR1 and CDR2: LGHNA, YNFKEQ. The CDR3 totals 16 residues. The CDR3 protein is CASSQGEGPGGEKLFF. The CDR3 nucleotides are TGTGCCAGCAGCCAAGGGGAGGGCCCTGGGGGAGAAAAACTGTTTTTT.

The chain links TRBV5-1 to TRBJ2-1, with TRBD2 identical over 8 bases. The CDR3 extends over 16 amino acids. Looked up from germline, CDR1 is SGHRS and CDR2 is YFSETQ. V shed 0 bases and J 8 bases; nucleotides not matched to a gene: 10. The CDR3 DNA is TGCGCCAGCAGCTTGGAGTTAGCGGGGCATTCGGATGAGCAGTTCTTC. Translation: CASSLELAGHSDEQFF.

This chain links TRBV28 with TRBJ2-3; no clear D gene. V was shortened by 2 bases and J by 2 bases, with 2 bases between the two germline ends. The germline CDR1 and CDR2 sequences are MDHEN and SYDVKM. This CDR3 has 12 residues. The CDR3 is CASSLPTDTQYF. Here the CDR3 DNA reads TGTGCCAGCAGTTTACCCACAGATACGCAGTATTTT.

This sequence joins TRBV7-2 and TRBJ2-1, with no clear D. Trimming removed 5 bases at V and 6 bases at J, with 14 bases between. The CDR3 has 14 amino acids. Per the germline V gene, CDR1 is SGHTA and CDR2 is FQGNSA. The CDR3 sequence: CASSPAGPINEQFF. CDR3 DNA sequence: TGTGCCAGCAGCCCCGCCGGGCCTATCAATGAGCAGTTCTTC.

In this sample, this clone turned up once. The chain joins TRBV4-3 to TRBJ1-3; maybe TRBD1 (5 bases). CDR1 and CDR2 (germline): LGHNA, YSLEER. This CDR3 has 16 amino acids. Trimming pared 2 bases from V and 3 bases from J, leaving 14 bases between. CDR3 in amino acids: CASSQILGALGNTIYF. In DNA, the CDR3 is TGCGCCAGCAGCCAAATCCTAGGGGCGCTTGGAAACACCATATATTTT.

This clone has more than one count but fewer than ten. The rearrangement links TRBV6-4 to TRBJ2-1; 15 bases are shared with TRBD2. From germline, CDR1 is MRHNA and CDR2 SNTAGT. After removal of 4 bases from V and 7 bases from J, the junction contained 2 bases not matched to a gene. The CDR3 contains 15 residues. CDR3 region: CASSAGTSGGNEQFF. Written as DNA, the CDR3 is TGTGCCAGCAGTGCCGGGACTAGCGGGGGGAATGAGCAGTTCTTC.

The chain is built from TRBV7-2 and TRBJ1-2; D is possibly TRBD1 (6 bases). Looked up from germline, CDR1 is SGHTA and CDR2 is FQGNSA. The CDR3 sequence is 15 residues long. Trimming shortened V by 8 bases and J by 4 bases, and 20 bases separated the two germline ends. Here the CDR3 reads CASGAGAFMSYGYTF. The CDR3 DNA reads TGTGCCAGCGGGGCAGGGGCCTTTATGTCCTATGGCTACACCTTC.

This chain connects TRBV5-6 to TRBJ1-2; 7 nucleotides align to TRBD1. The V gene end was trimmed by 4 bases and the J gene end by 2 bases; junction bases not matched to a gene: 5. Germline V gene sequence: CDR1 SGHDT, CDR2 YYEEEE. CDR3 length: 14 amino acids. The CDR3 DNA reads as TGTGCCAGCAGCGCCGGGACAGCAAACTATGGCTACACCTTC. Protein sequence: CASSAGTANYGYTF.

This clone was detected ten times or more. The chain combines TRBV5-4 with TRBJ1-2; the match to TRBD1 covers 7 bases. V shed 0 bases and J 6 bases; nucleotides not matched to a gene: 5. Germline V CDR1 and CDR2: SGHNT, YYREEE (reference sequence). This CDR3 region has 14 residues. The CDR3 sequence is CASSLGQGGDGYTF. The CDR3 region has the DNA TGTGCCAGCAGCTTGGGTCAAGGGGGCGATGGCTACACCTTC. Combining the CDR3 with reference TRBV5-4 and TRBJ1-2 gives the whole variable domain ETGVTQSPTHLIKTRGQQVTLRCSSQSGHNTVSWYQQALGQGPQFIFQYYREEENGRGNFPPRFSGLQFPNYSSELNVNALELDDSALYLCASSLGQGGDGYTFGSGTRLTVV.

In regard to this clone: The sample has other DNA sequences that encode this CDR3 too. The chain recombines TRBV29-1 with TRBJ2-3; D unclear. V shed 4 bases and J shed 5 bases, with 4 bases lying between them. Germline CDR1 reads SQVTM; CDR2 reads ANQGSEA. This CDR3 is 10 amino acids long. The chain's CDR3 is CSVVRDTQYF. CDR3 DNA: TGCAGCGTTGTTCGAGATACGCAGTATTTT.